This note documents a single T cell receptor (beta chain) sequence. This sample was included in a study of cytomegalovirus exposure and HLA in healthy donors. The protocol was immunoSEQ multiplex PCR, while the TCRdb copy is restricted to in-frame clones and leaves out a portion. In the table there are 150,000 to 200,000 clones, 85% to 90% of which are singletons. The CDR3 sequence is 14 residues long. CDR1 and CDR2 from the germline V gene are SGHRS and YFSETQ. V gave up 1 base and J gave up 9 bases, with 16 bases separating them. The J gene is TRBJ1-1, the V gene TRBV5-1, with no clear D. Material for sequencing was PBMCs. This TCR came from a woman aged 18 to 35 in good health and CMV-seropositive. CDR3 residues: CASSLTEFDIQAFF. The CDR3 DNA follows: TGCGCCAGCAGCTTGACAGAGTTTGATATTCAAGCTTTCTTT.